The sequence of this TCR beta chain was determined in a study of blood T cell repertoires in COVID-19 (dated by TCRdb to about 2020). Study-wide context: Samples covering the acute and convalescent phases of COVID-19 were provided by collaborators in the United States, Italy and Spain. The dataset comprised deeply sampled blood TCRbeta repertoires from subjects exposed to, actively infected with, or recovered from COVID-19. HLA class I and class II types, where available, came from metadata supplied by the sample provider rather than from assay-based typing. Nearly every sample came with metadata listing a de-identified subject ID, COVID-19 status, age in years and sex. The prospective study material was composed of cDNA or gDNA derived from T cells, B-cell-depleted T cells, or PBMCs. The repertoires were released in a freely available public database intended as a resource for research on the immune response to SARS-CoV-2. The samples were drawn from two sources: the first 160 participants of the ongoing ImmuneRACE study, and 950 to 1,500 subjects contributed by 6 global collaborators.

TCRbeta CDR3 regions were amplified from genomic DNA using the immunoSEQ Assay, a bias-controlled multiplex PCR. The study's own analysis went as follows. Within the assay, amplification of reference gene primers was used to estimate how many nucleated cells each sample contained. Sequence reads were collapsed and filtered to measure the absolute abundance of every unique TCRbeta CDR3 rearrangement. Productive Simpson clonality was computed per sample as the square root of Simpson's diversity index over productive rearrangements. TCRdb's version of the immuneACCESS table is confined to in-frame rearrangements and falls short of the full clone set. An unresolved V gene accounts for under half of the shortfall where checked; the remainder is of unknown origin. The DNA was the basis for D and trimming; V, J and clone size are from that table. This sample lists some 88,000 clones; under 90% were detected once. The top ten clonotypes cover around 15% of the sample.

The research as a whole found: The quantity of clinical and demographic metadata differed by source and by participant and was supplied without curation.

Each collaborating institution followed its own protocols to collect whole blood in K2EDTA tubes. Collaborator samples were shipped for TCRbeta analysis as frozen whole blood, isolated PBMCs, or DNA extracted from either sample type. Details on this clone: It lacks a known antigen. No base quality information exists; no much larger clone differs at one position.

Sequenced input: peripheral blood. The TCR was taken from a woman aged 70-85 years with acute or convalescent COVID-19.

The CDR3 amino acid sequence is: CASSPRAGDNNEQFF. The base sequence is TGTGCCAGCTCACCACGGGCGGGGGATAACAATGAGCAGTTCTTC. This sequence uses TRBV18 and TRBJ2-1, with 7 bases matching TRBD2. From the cysteine up to the phenylalanine, the CDR3 has a length of 15 residues. The sequence is cut down to CDR3 DNA, 45 bases in frame from base 1. The junction shows trimming of 1 base on V and 5 bases on J, and the gene matches do not reach 5 bases of it. The germline V gene sets CDR1 to KGHSH and CDR2 to LQKENI.